Included here is one TCR beta chain sequence, with context. The antigen remains undetermined. This entry comes from a study of T cells expressing NK-cell markers. Study findings and constraints: Dominance of the CD3+CD56-NKG2C+ fraction by these clonotypes also held in four donors.

Researchers built TCR beta cDNA using 5'RACE template switching with UMIs. Reanalyzing the 5' RACE reads, TCRdb keeps one entry per CDR3 protein, without DNA. Its listing shows about 160,000 distinct CDR3 sequences. Sequencing input: blood T cells: a sorted CD56 or NKG2C T cell subset, CD4+ or CD8+ T cells, or bulk PBMC T cells (not recorded which). This clonotype was sampled from a man aged 18 to 69 in good health.

The CDR3 reads CASSVRQGAVDGYTF. The chain is built from TRBV7-9 and TRBJ1-2; TCRdb proposes TRBD1, but this gene call is untestable without DNA. This CDR3 is built from 15 residues. Looked up from germline, CDR1 is SEHNR and CDR2 is FQNEAQ (reference sequence).